Listed here are 4 T cell receptor beta chains from one sample, sequenced in a study of blood T cell repertoires in COVID-19. Clones were sequenced by immunoSEQ multiplex PCR, and TCRdb holds only the in-frame ones, with some missing. Seen here are more than 350,000 clones, approximately 90% observed once, and the top ten hold roughly a tenth. What was sequenced was PBMCs or T cells enriched from blood (not recorded which). These receptors originate from a woman between 50 and 59 years old who had recovered from COVID-19.

The rearrangement uses TRBV7-8 and TRBJ1-3; D possibly corresponds to TRBD1 (6 bases). This CDR3 is built from 15 residues. The germline V and J ends were trimmed by 1 base and 2 bases, with 9 bases remaining between them. Germline CDR1 is SGHVS and CDR2 is FQNEAQ. The CDR3 protein is CASSLGGGTGNTIYF. The CDR3 DNA sequence: TGTGCCAGCAGCTTAGGAGGGGGAACTGGAAACACCATATATTTT.

This clone has only a few counts. This rearrangement joins TRBV6-1 to TRBJ1-2; D is unresolved. V dropped 2 bases and J dropped 14 bases, with 12 bases sitting between them. The germline V gene encodes CDR1 MNHNS and CDR2 SASEGT. The CDR3 covers 11 residues. The CDR3 loop is CASSEWGARTF. The CDR3 DNA sequence: TGTGCCAGCAGTGAATGGGGAGCCCGGACCTTC.

The chain recombines TRBV5-5 with TRBJ2-5; TRBD2 agrees at 11 bases. Germline CDR1 SGHKS, CDR2 YYEKEE (reference sequence). CDR3 length equals 16 residues. V lost 7 bases to trimming and J lost 4 bases; unmatched junction nucleotides: 12. DNA of the CDR3: TGTGCCAGCGCCGGTAGCGGGGGGGCGGTGCCAGAGACCCAGTACTTC. This gives the protein CASAGSGGAVPETQYF.

The gene calls are TRBV29-1 and TRBJ1-1; no definite D call. V was trimmed by 1 base and J by 3 bases, leaving 12 bases between them. The CDR3 is made up of 14 amino acids. Germline CDR1 reads SQVTM; CDR2 reads ANQGSEA. The CDR3 loop reads CSVEAEAKDTEAFF. CDR3 nucleotides: TGCAGCGTTGAAGCGGAGGCCAAAGACACTGAAGCTTTCTTT.